A single T cell receptor beta chain is shown here with its context. Original methodology: Counts of nucleated cells, estimated from reference gene primer amplification, were obtained. Assay: immunoSEQ multiplex PCR; the TCRdb copy retains only in-frame clones and omits some. V and J calls and clone size are as listed in that table; D and trimming were resolved from the DNA. The table records about 140,000 clones, roughly 79% of them present only once. The CDR3 spans 14 residues. Germline values: CDR1 MNHEY, CDR2 SVGEGT. V was clipped by 5 bases and J by 4 bases, with 13 bases between them. The sample is drawn from a study of blood T cell repertoires in COVID-19.

This receptor was obtained from a human donor in a cohort sampled during active COVID-19. The sequenced sample was peripheral blood. The chain is built from TRBV6-2 or TRBV6-3 and TRBJ2-3; the D is unclear. As DNA, the CDR3 is TGTGCCAGCAGTGTAGCCCTGAAGGCAGATACGCAGTATTTT. Protein: CASSVALKADTQYF.